Following are 24 T cell receptor beta chains from one sample sequenced in a study of OX40 agonist ivuxolimab in advanced cancers. Profiling relied on immunoSEQ multiplex PCR, and the TCRdb table lists in-frame clones only, not all of them. The sample gives about 25,000 clones, around four fifths of which show up once; over 1.1% is in the top ten. The input for sequencing was CD4+ or CD8+ T cells sorted from blood, taken in a trial of the OX40 agonist ivuxolimab. Source of these receptors: an adult with an advanced solid tumor such as melanoma, head and neck, liver or kidney cancer.

The genes are TRBV5-5 and TRBJ1-1; D is unclear. V was shortened by 0 bases and J by 4 bases, with 7 bases between the two germline ends. CDR1 and CDR2 from the germline V gene are SGHKS and YYEKEE (reference sequence). The CDR3 spans 13 residues. The CDR3, as DNA: TGTGCCAGCAGCTTGGATGCGAGCACTGAAGCTTTCTTT. Protein: CASSLDASTEAFF.

The chain uses TRBV7-9 and TRBJ2-1; TRBD2 aligns across 11 bases. V trimming: 2 bases; J trimming: 7 bases; junction bases outside the gene matches: 4. Looked up from germline, CDR1 is SEHNR and CDR2 is FQNEAQ (reference sequence). The CDR3 length is 15 residues. The CDR3 spells CASSLLAGGSNEQFF. Here the CDR3 DNA reads TGTGCCAGCAGCTTACTAGCGGGGGGCTCGAATGAGCAGTTCTTC.

This clone was counted between two and nine times. CDR3 region: CASSQKGQGAYEQYF. CDR3 coding DNA: TGTGCCAGCAGCCAGAAAGGACAGGGGGCCTACGAGCAGTACTTC. The genes are TRBV5-4 and TRBJ2-7; the match to TRBD1 covers 10 bases. Germline assignment: CDR1 SGHNT and CDR2 YYREEE (reference sequence). This CDR3 is 15 amino acids long. After removal of 4 bases from V and 2 bases from J, the junction contained 6 bases not matched to a gene.

Comments on this clone: Compared with germline, one end of the junction differs, possibly owing to a read error. The V gene is TRBV11-2, the J gene TRBJ2-7, with TRBD1 matching over 8 bases. Per the germline V gene, CDR1 is SGHAT and CDR2 is FQNNGV. The CDR3 totals 13 residues. In DNA, the CDR3 is TGCGCCAGCAGCAGACAGGGGACCTACGAGCAGTACTTC. It translates to CASSRQGTYEQYF.

J is TRBJ2-3 and V is TRBV19; 7 positions match TRBD1. The length of the CDR3 is 12 residues. The V gene's germline CDR1 is LNHDA and CDR2 SQIVND (reference sequence). V trimming: 9 bases; J trimming: 1 base; junction bases outside the gene matches: 1. Here the CDR3 DNA reads TGTGCCAGCGGACAGGGCACAGATACGCAGTATTTT. It codes for CASGQGTDTQYF.

This rearrangement joins TRBV29-1 to TRBJ2-6; tentatively, D is TRBD1 (6 bases). The CDR3 totals 17 residues. Looked up from germline, CDR1 is SQVTM and CDR2 is ANQGSEA. V was trimmed by 6 bases and J by 2 bases, leaving 20 bases between them. The CDR3 protein is CSVPRNREIPGANVLTF. CDR3 nucleotides: TGCAGCGTACCTCGAAACAGGGAAATCCCTGGGGCCAACGTCCTGACTTTC.

V gene TRBV7-2 combines with J gene TRBJ2-5; D is possibly TRBD2 (5 bases). The CDR3 has 13 residues. V was clipped by 5 bases and J by 3 bases, with 10 bases between them. Per germline, CDR1 SGHTA and CDR2 FQGNSA. The CDR3 bases are TGTGCCAGCAGCGAGGACGGGAAAGAGACCCAGTACTTC. Protein product: CASSEDGKETQYF. The full variable domain, completed using reference TRBV7-2 and TRBJ2-5, is GAGVSQSPSNKVTEKGKDVELRCDPISGHTALYWYRQSLGQGLEFLIYFQGNSAPDKSGLPSDRFSAERTGGSVSTLTIQRTQQEDSAVYLCASSEDGKETQYFGPGTRLLVL.

In DNA, the CDR3 is TGTGCCAGCAGTTTTGATGGGGGAGGACAGCCCCAGCATTTT. This sequence encodes CASSFDGGGQPQHF. The chain links TRBV7-9 to TRBJ1-5; maybe TRBD1 (5 bases). The CDR3 runs to 14 residues. Trimming pared 6 bases from V and 7 bases from J, leaving 16 bases between. Germline values: CDR1 SEHNR, CDR2 FQNEAQ (reference sequence).

The chain links TRBV14 to TRBJ2-7, with unresolved D. V lost 1 base and J 4 bases, leaving 5 bases between the germline ends. CDR1 and CDR2 (germline): SGHDN, FVKESK. This CDR3 comprises 12 residues. In nucleotides, the CDR3 is TGTGCCAGCAGCCAAGTCGGTTACGAGCAGTACTTC. Amino acid sequence: CASSQVGYEQYF.

This clone is medium-sized in the sample. The chain recombines TRBV6-6 with TRBJ2-1; the D gene is possibly TRBD2 (5 bases). The CDR3 loop spans 13 amino acids. The V gene's germline CDR1 is MNHNY and CDR2 SVGAGI (reference sequence). Trimming took 7 bases from V and 10 from J, leaving 17 bases between them. CDR3 loop: CASTAGEGTEQFF. In DNA form, the CDR3 reads TGTGCCAGCACCGCCGGAGAGGGAACGGAGCAGTTCTTC.

This rearrangement joins TRBV2 to TRBJ1-5; no clear D gene. Trimming took off 6 bases at V and 1 base at J, with 16 bases between the two ends. The CDR3 covers 16 residues. The germline CDR1 and CDR2 sequences are SNHLY and FYNNEI. In DNA form, the CDR3 reads TGTGCCAGCAGGCGCGGTGGGGATGAGAGCAATCAGCCCCAGCATTTT. It codes for CASRRGGDESNQPQHF. The full variable domain, in which reference TRBV2 and TRBJ1-5 provide the parts outside the CDR3, is EPEVTQTPSHQVTQMGQEVILRCVPISNHLYFYWYRQILGQKVEFLVSFYNNEISEKSEIFDDQFSVERPDGSNFTLKIRSTKLEDSAMYFCASRRGGDESNQPQHFGDGTRLSIL.

This clone was counted between two and nine times. J is TRBJ1-1 and V is TRBV27, with D maybe TRBD1 (5 bases). Trimming removed 4 bases from V and 4 bases from J, with 16 bases in between. The CDR3 consists of 15 residues. Germline V gene lookup returns CDR1 MNHEY and CDR2 SMNVEV (reference sequence). CDR3 sequence (DNA): TGTGCCAGCAGTTCCCCCGGGCGGGGCTTCACTGAAGCTTTCTTT. Translated, it gives CASSSPGRGFTEAFF.

The V and J genes are TRBV25-1 and TRBJ2-1; 9 positions agree with TRBD2. Germline V CDR1 and CDR2: MGHDK, SYGVNS. After removal of 4 bases from V and 6 bases from J, the junction contained 7 bases not matched to a gene. The CDR3 length is 15 residues. CDR3 sequence (DNA): TGTGCCAGCAGTGCGGCGGGAGGGCCGGGCAATGAGCAGTTCTTC. This gives the protein CASSAAGGPGNEQFF. The whole variable domain, remainder taken from reference TRBV25-1 and TRBJ2-1, is EADIYQTPRYLVIGTGKKITLECSQTMGHDKMYWYQQDPGMELHLIHYSYGVNSTEKGDLSSESTVSRIRTEHFPLTLESARPSHTSQYLCASSAAGGPGNEQFFGPGTRLTVL.

The genes are TRBV18 and TRBJ1-3; D is undetermined. V lost 2 bases to trimming and J lost 0 bases, with 8 bases between them. This CDR3 has 15 residues. CDR1 KGHSH and CDR2 LQKENI come from the germline V gene. The CDR3 region has the DNA TGTGCCAGCTCACCAGTCCTGAGCTCTGGAAACACCATATATTTT. Translating gives CASSPVLSSGNTIYF.

The V gene is TRBV15, the J gene TRBJ1-5; TRBD1 might be the D (6 bases). There are 16 residues in the CDR3. Trimming left V 2 bases short and J 7 bases short, with 18 bases between. The V gene's germline CDR1 is LNHNV and CDR2 YYDKDF (reference sequence). The CDR3 protein is CATSRKVGGAGQPQHF. The DNA for the CDR3 is TGTGCCACCAGCAGAAAAGTGGGGGGGGCTGGGCAGCCCCAGCATTTT.

CDR3 bases: TGTGCCAGCAGCTTTCGGACAGGGCTTATCTATGAGCAGTTCTTC. This codes for CASSFRTGLIYEQFF. The chain joins TRBV7-2 to TRBJ2-1, with 8 bases identical to TRBD1. CDR1 and CDR2 (germline): SGHTA, FQGNSA. V was clipped by 3 bases and J by 8 bases; unmatched bases: 9. This CDR3 contains 15 residues.

The chain couples TRBV28 to TRBJ1-5, with 8 bases aligning to TRBD1. V dropped 6 bases and J dropped 5; count of bases not matched to a gene: 6. Germline CDR1 is MDHEN and CDR2 is SYDVKM. The CDR3 is 14 amino acids. The CDR3 nucleotides read TGTGCCAGCAGCCCCGGACAGGGAGATCAGCCCCAGCATTTT. Translation gives CASSPGQGDQPQHF.

The chain carries TRBV15 and TRBJ2-5, with D unresolved. The CDR3 has 15 amino acids. V lost 2 bases, J lost 0 bases, and 10 bases lay in between. From germline, CDR1 is LNHNV and CDR2 YYDKDF (reference sequence). This CDR3 reads CATSRTRLYQETQYF. CDR3 coding DNA: TGTGCCACCAGCAGAACAAGACTGTACCAAGAGACCCAGTACTTC.

This clone is a singleton in its sample. The chain has TRBV2 and TRBJ1-2; 7 bases match TRBD1. CDR1 is SNHLY, CDR2 FYNNEI, per germline. This CDR3 is 15 amino acids long. V lost 3 bases, J lost 4 bases, and 8 bases stayed unmatched. CDR3 in DNA: TGTGCCAGCAGTGACCCACAGGGGAGAGTCTATGGCTACACCTTC. Amino acids: CASSDPQGRVYGYTF.

The chain is built from TRBV5-6 and TRBJ1-6, with a possible D match to TRBD1 (5 bases). V was pared by 0 bases and J by 10 bases, with 23 bases between. This CDR3 is 18 amino acids long. Germline V lookup: CDR1 SGHDT, CDR2 YYEEEE. The CDR3 protein is CASSLADLGVGFPSPLHF. In DNA, the CDR3 is TGTGCCAGCAGCTTGGCCGATTTAGGGGTGGGCTTCCCGTCACCCCTCCACTTT.

The chain is built from TRBV9 and TRBJ1-6, with D uncertain. This CDR3 spans 15 amino acids. V was trimmed by 0 bases and J by 3 bases, leaving 7 bases between them. Germline V CDR1 and CDR2: SGDLS, YYNGEE. CDR3 protein: CASSVGEFYNSPLHF. The CDR3 nucleotides read TGTGCCAGCAGCGTAGGGGAATTCTATAATTCACCCCTCCACTTT.

The V call is TRBV6-1, the J call TRBJ1-1; 7 bases are shared with TRBD1. Germline loops: CDR1 MNHNS, CDR2 SASEGT. This CDR3 spans 14 amino acids. V was clipped by 1 base and J by 5 bases; unmatched bases: 4. For the CDR3, the DNA is TGTGCCAGCAGTGAAGATTACAGGGGAACTGAAGCTTTCTTT. Its protein is CASSEDYRGTEAFF.

The V gene is TRBV2, the J gene TRBJ2-5, with no clear D. The end of the DNA aligns better with TRBJ2-7, so the J call may be wrong. CDR1 is SNHLY and CDR2 is FYNNEI in the germline V gene. The CDR3 extends over 13 amino acids. The CDR3 spells CASRQGAIDEQYF. The DNA for the CDR3 is TGTGCCAGTCGGCAAGGAGCTATAGACGAGCAGTACTTC.

V and J are TRBV19 and TRBJ2-1; 13 bases fit TRBD2. Germline V lookup: CDR1 LNHDA, CDR2 SQIVND (reference sequence). The length of the CDR3 is 15 residues. The ends lost 4 bases at V and 6 bases at J; junction bases unmatched: 3. CDR3 protein: CASSRLAGGANEQFF. As DNA, the CDR3 is TGTGCCAGTAGTAGACTAGCGGGAGGAGCCAATGAGCAGTTCTTC.